This TCR beta chain comes out of a study of cytomegalovirus exposure and HLA in healthy donors. Study-level background: It was reported in a later analysis that the approximately 110 validation repertoires used the same platform as the 666 first-cohort repertoires.

CDR1 and CDR2 (germline): SGHRS, YFSETQ. The CDR3 has 15 residues. V lost 2 bases and J 2 bases, leaving 12 bases between the germline ends. The study's findings and limits: For most TCR sequences rarity was the rule, although some public TCRs occurred in many donors. Reports showed the classifier diagnosing cytomegalovirus status with high specificity and sensitivity. In the roughly 110 validation repertoires, approximately 94% of cluster scores exceeded 0, per a later analysis.

Clones were sequenced by immunoSEQ multiplex PCR, and TCRdb holds only the in-frame ones, with some missing. The table records approximately 180,000 clones, more than 75% of them present only once. Concerning this clone itself: Its antigen is unknown.

This TCR was sampled from a man aged 18 to 29 in good health and CMV-seropositive. Sequencing was performed on PBMCs. The genes are TRBV5-1 and TRBJ2-3; tentatively, D is TRBD1 (6 bases). The CDR3 region is CASSFGTLNTDTQYF. The CDR3 coding sequence is TGCGCCAGCAGCTTTGGGACATTAAACACAGATACGCAGTATTTT.